One sample yielded the 30 T cell receptor beta chains listed below, sequenced in a study of T-cell reconstitution after alpha-beta-depleted transplantation in children (dated by TCRdb to 2016 to 2017). To prepare the library, PCR was applied. The listed sequencing device is Illumina HiSeq 2500. Molecular barcoding was employed in the preparation of TCR libraries, with unique molecular identifiers being used to normalize TCRbeta repertoire quantification. TCRdb itself trimmed the public reads at Q25 with fastp, ran MiXCR and retained productive beta chains. CDR3 protein duplicates are merged, each entry listing the most common genes and DNA. In this sample the table shows a few hundred thousand distinct CDR3 sequences, around a tenth of which occur a single time. Jointly, the top ten make up about 20% of the sample. The treatment or condition label corresponds to: allogeneic hematopoietic cell transplantation with graft depleted of TCRalphabeta T cells and CD19 B cells.

The sequenced sample was peripheral blood, obtained 180 days after TCRalphabeta/CD19-depleted stem cell transplant. Receptors originate from a male patient under 10 years old who had a stem cell transplant for chronic granulomatous disease, so the T cells may come from the graft donor.

This chain joins TRBV29-1 and TRBJ2-3; 7 positions match TRBD2. The CDR3 has 13 residues. The V gene end was trimmed by 3 bases and the J gene end by 5 bases; junction bases not matched to a gene: 5. The germline CDR1 and CDR2 sequences are SQVTM and ANQGSEA. The CDR3, as DNA: TGCAGCGTTGATGCGCGGGAGTTAGATACGCAGTATTTT. The encoded protein is CSVDARELDTQYF.

This clonotype was counted many times. The gene calls are TRBV10-3 and TRBJ1-5, with a weak D call TRBD1 (6 bases). V lost 3 bases, J lost 0 bases, and 9 bases lay in between. This CDR3 has 15 residues. The germline V gene encodes CDR1 ENHRY and CDR2 SYGVKD. The CDR3 protein is CAISEQGYSNQPQHF. The CDR3 DNA sequence: TGTGCCATCAGTGAACAGGGTTATAGCAATCAGCCCCAGCATTTT.

Many counts were recorded for this clonotype. The J gene is TRBJ2-3, the V gene TRBV3-1; perhaps D is TRBD1 or TRBD2 (5 bases each). The germline V gene has CDR1 LGHDT and CDR2 YNNKEL (reference sequence). The CDR3 loop spans 15 amino acids. The V and J ends lost 1 base and 4 bases respectively, with 12 bases between them. The CDR3 loop reads CASSQGVRDPDTQYF. The DNA for the CDR3 is TGTGCCAGCAGCCAAGGGGTACGGGACCCAGATACGCAGTATTTT.

This clonotype has a count of ten or more. V gene TRBV5-1 combines with J gene TRBJ2-1, with D perhaps TRBD2 (6 bases). V lost 7 bases and J lost 6, with 14 bases in between. Germline V gene sequence: CDR1 SGHRS, CDR2 YFSETQ. The CDR3 loop spans 13 amino acids. CDR3 sequence reads: CASRGATVNEQFF. The CDR3 DNA reads as TGCGCCAGCCGCGGGGCCACCGTCAATGAGCAGTTCTTC.

This clonotype was counted many times. The chain carries TRBV9 and TRBJ2-7; the match to TRBD2 covers 8 bases. V lost 0 bases, J lost 2 bases, and 4 bases stayed unmatched. The CDR3 extends over 15 amino acids. CDR1 and CDR2 (germline): SGDLS, YYNGEE. CDR3 sequence reads: CASSVDVAGPYEQYF. CDR3 nucleotides: TGTGCCAGCAGCGTAGATGTAGCGGGACCCTACGAGCAGTACTTC.

This clonotype was detected ten times or more. This sequence joins TRBV4-2 and TRBJ2-5, with 8 bases lining up with TRBD2. V lost 0 bases to trimming and J lost 8 bases; unmatched junction nucleotides: 11. The CDR3 totals 16 residues. CDR1 and CDR2 from the germline V gene are LGHNA and YNFKEQ. The DNA of the CDR3 is TGTGCCAGCAGCCAAGAAAGCGGGGGAGGAAGAAATACCCAGTACTTC. It translates to CASSQESGGGRNTQYF.

This clonotype showed up many times. The chain employs TRBV20-1 and TRBJ2-5; no definite D call. Germline values: CDR1 DFQATT, CDR2 SNEGSKA (reference sequence). Deletions cut 0 bases from V and 4 bases from J, with 12 bases between. This CDR3 spans 14 amino acids. The CDR3: CSAREGSSGETQYF. CDR3 in DNA: TGCAGTGCTAGAGAAGGAAGCAGTGGAGAGACCCAGTACTTC.

This clonotype was found many times. The gene calls are TRBV7-9 and TRBJ2-7; the D is unclear. The CDR3 totals 12 residues. CDR1 SEHNR and CDR2 FQNEAQ come from the germline V gene (reference sequence). V was pared by 0 bases and J by 12 bases, with 12 bases between. CDR3 loop: CASSLAWEILYF. DNA for the CDR3: TGTGCCAGCAGCTTAGCGTGGGAAATTCTGTACTTC.

This clonotype came up a few times. The gene calls are TRBV12-3 or TRBV12-4 and TRBJ2-2; 8 bases map to TRBD2. This CDR3 region has 19 residues. The V and J ends lost 5 bases and 0 bases, in that order; junction bases with no gene match: 14. CDR3: CASSPGSRGGGSNTGELFF. The CDR3 DNA follows: TGTGCCAGCAGTCCAGGATCCCGGGGGGGGGGCTCGAACACCGGGGAGCTGTTTTTT.

This clonotype was seen once. This may be a read error: a much more frequent sequence differs by one nucleotide. The chain carries TRBV27 and TRBJ2-2; the D gene could be TRBD1 or TRBD2 (5 bases each). Germline V gene data show CDR1 as MNHEY and CDR2 as SMNVEV (reference sequence). This CDR3 is 16 amino acids long. The CDR3 DNA is TGTGCCAGCAGTCACATTGGGACGCGGAACACCTGGGAGCTGTTTTTT. Encoded protein: CASSHIGTRNTWELFF.

In its sample, this clonotype was seen a few times. The chain carries TRBV19 and TRBJ2-1; possibly TRBD1 or TRBD2 for D (5 bases each). V lost 7 bases to trimming and J lost 6 bases, with 19 bases between them. Germline loops: CDR1 LNHDA, CDR2 SQIVND (reference sequence). The CDR3 runs to 15 residues. CDR3 loop: CASTRGGDPSNEQFF. The CDR3 DNA sequence: TGTGCCAGTACCCGTGGGGGAGACCCCTCCAATGAGCAGTTCTTC.

This clonotype was seen many times. The chain combines TRBV5-1 with TRBJ1-1, with a weak D call TRBD1 (5 bases). The CDR3 length is 14 residues. Germline lookup yields CDR1 SGHRS and CDR2 YFSETQ. Trimming took off 0 bases at V and 1 base at J, with 7 bases between the two ends. The CDR3 region is CASSLARENTEAFF. In DNA form, the CDR3 reads TGCGCCAGCAGCTTGGCCAGGGAGAACACTGAAGCTTTCTTT.

This clonotype occurred many times. The V call is TRBV9, the J call TRBJ2-3; D unclear. The ends were cut back, 6 bases at V and 1 base at J, with 15 bases in the middle. This CDR3 comprises 15 residues. Germline V gives CDR1 SGDLS, CDR2 YYNGEE. CDR3 nucleotide sequence: TGTGCCAGCACTACCCGGGCCCGGGGCACAGATACGCAGTATTTT. Amino acids: CASTTRARGTDTQYF.

This clonotype was seen repeatedly, ten times or more. V and J are TRBV12-3 or TRBV12-4 and TRBJ1-1; a possible D gene is TRBD1 (6 bases). The CDR3 covers 13 residues. The V and J ends lost 10 bases and 1 base respectively, with 13 bases between them. CDR3 amino acids: CATLGQRNTEAFF. As DNA, the CDR3 is TGTGCCACTCTCGGACAGCGGAACACTGAAGCTTTCTTT.

In its sample, this clonotype was seen many times. The chain is built from TRBV21-1 and TRBJ2-3; the table's D call, TRBD1, was not checked against the DNA. TRBV21-1 is shown as a pseudogene. The CDR3 has 20 amino acids. DNA of the CDR3: TGTGCCAGCAGCTTCCCCTTCGTTGGGACAGGGGGACGTCGCACAGATACGCAGTATTTT. It encodes CASSFPFVGTGGRRTDTQYF.

This clonotype was counted at least ten times. The chain is built from TRBV5-1 and TRBJ1-2; TRBD1 agrees at 9 bases. Germline assignment: CDR1 SGHRS and CDR2 YFSETQ. The CDR3 contains 16 residues. V lost 1 base, J lost 4 bases, and 8 bases stayed unmatched. The CDR3 loop is CASSLRSTGGVYGYTF. The CDR3, as DNA: TGCGCCAGCAGCTTGAGGTCGACAGGGGGAGTCTATGGCTACACCTTC.

This rearrangement joins TRBV19 to TRBJ2-1; 13 bases are shared with TRBD2. The V segment lost 5 bases and the J segment 9 bases; nucleotides outside the gene matches: 7. The CDR3 spans 15 residues. The germline V gene has CDR1 LNHDA and CDR2 SQIVND (reference sequence). The CDR3 sequence is CASSPRLAGGLEQFF. The CDR3 coding sequence is TGTGCCAGTAGTCCCCGACTAGCGGGAGGCCTTGAGCAGTTCTTC.

This clonotype has at least ten counts. The chain recombines TRBV3-1 with TRBJ2-5, with D hard to call. This CDR3 has 12 residues. Trimming took 2 bases from V and 5 from J, leaving 6 bases between them. CDR1 LGHDT and CDR2 YNNKEL come from the germline V gene (reference sequence). CDR3 sequence (DNA): TGTGCCAGCAGCCAAACGGATGAGACCCAGTACTTC. Residues: CASSQTDETQYF.

In its sample, this clonotype was seen many times. J is TRBJ2-5 and V is TRBV5-1; TRBD1 is a possible D gene (5 bases). Germline V lookup: CDR1 SGHRS, CDR2 YFSETQ. V lost 2 bases and J 4 bases, leaving 15 bases between the germline ends. This CDR3 region has 15 residues. CDR3 residues: CASSFRTNVGETQYF. CDR3 DNA sequence: TGCGCCAGCAGCTTCCGGACAAACGTTGGAGAGACCCAGTACTTC.

This clonotype was found many times. The CDR3 protein is CASSFSSGNYEQYF. CDR3 coding DNA: TGCGCCAGCAGCTTCAGTAGCGGGAACTACGAGCAGTACTTC. The chain combines TRBV5-1 with TRBJ2-7, with 8 bases lining up with TRBD2. Germline assignment: CDR1 SGHRS and CDR2 YFSETQ. The length of the CDR3 is 14 residues. After removal of 2 bases from V and 3 bases from J, the junction contained 4 bases not matched to a gene.

This rearrangement joins TRBV2 to TRBJ2-3; 10 nucleotides line up with TRBD2. The CDR3 contains 15 residues. Germline V gives CDR1 SNHLY, CDR2 FYNNEI. V lost 6 bases, J lost 2 bases, and 5 bases stayed unmatched. The CDR3 sequence: CASSRAGGSTDTQYF. DNA for the CDR3: TGTGCCAGCAGCCGAGCGGGAGGGTCCACAGATACGCAGTATTTT.

This clonotype was picked up many times. The J gene is TRBJ1-2, the V gene TRBV7-9; D ambiguous. CDR1 SEHNR and CDR2 FQNEAQ come from the germline V gene (reference sequence). V lost 4 bases to trimming and J lost 5 bases, with 20 bases between them. The CDR3 consists of 16 residues. The chain's CDR3 is CASSSFDGEDGYGYTF. In DNA, the CDR3 is TGTGCCAGCAGCTCCTTTGACGGAGAAGATGGTTATGGCTACACCTTC.

This clonotype was counted many times. This rearrangement joins TRBV12-3 or TRBV12-4 to TRBJ2-2, with 11 bases fitting TRBD1. V was pared by 7 bases and J by 6 bases, with 19 bases of the junction left unmatched. This CDR3 has 19 amino acids. The CDR3 region has the DNA TGTGCCAGCAAAGGATTTTACGTCAGGGACAGGGGGATTCCCGGGGAGCTGTTTTTT. Translated: CASKGFYVRDRGIPGELFF.

This clonotype showed up many times. The gene calls are TRBV6-1 and TRBJ2-7, with 12 bases fitting TRBD2. The CDR3 is made up of 13 amino acids. The junction had 4 bases not matched to a gene; V was cut back by 6 bases and J by 7 bases. The germline V gene encodes CDR1 MNHNS and CDR2 SASEGT. The CDR3 DNA reads TGTGCCAGCAGCTCCGGACTAGCGGGAGAGCAGTACTTC. Protein product: CASSSGLAGEQYF.

This clonotype was recorded many times. V usage is TRBV7-9 and J usage is TRBJ1-1; 7 bases agree with TRBD1. The germline V gene encodes CDR1 SEHNR and CDR2 FQNEAQ (reference sequence). This CDR3 contains 15 residues. J gave up 0 bases and V 2 bases, and 3 bases lay outside the gene matches. The CDR3 sequence: CASSLRQGVNTEAFF. The CDR3 DNA reads as TGTGCCAGCAGCTTAAGGCAGGGGGTGAACACTGAAGCTTTCTTT. The whole variable domain, remainder taken from reference TRBV7-9 and TRBJ1-1, is DTGVSQNPRHKITKRGQNVTFRCDPISEHNRLYWYRQTLGQGPEFLTYFQNEAQLEKSRLLSDRFSAERPKGSFSTLEIQRTEQGDSAMYLCASSLRQGVNTEAFFGQGTRLTVV.

This clonotype has at least ten counts. The J gene is TRBJ2-2, the V gene TRBV9; no definite D call. Germline V gives CDR1 SGDLS, CDR2 YYNGEE. Trimming took 0 bases from V and 1 from J, leaving 10 bases between them. This CDR3 spans 16 amino acids. The CDR3 nucleotides are TGTGCCAGCAGCGTAGCCGGTCAGTGGAACACCGGGGAGCTGTTTTTT. It specifies CASSVAGQWNTGELFF. Drawing the rest from reference TRBV9 and TRBJ2-2, the complete variable domain is DSGVTQTPKHLITATGQRVTLRCSPRSGDLSVYWYQQSLDQGLQFLIQYYNGEERAKGNILERFSAQQFPDLHSELNLSSLELGDSALYFCASSVAGQWNTGELFFGEGSRLTVL.

This clonotype was recorded a few times. This chain joins TRBV2 and TRBJ1-5; no firm D call. Trimming shortened V by 3 bases and J by 0 bases, and 9 bases separated the two germline ends. The germline V gene encodes CDR1 SNHLY and CDR2 FYNNEI. The length of the CDR3 is 15 residues. CDR3 residues: CASSDRQVSNQPQHF. For the CDR3, the DNA is TGTGCCAGCAGTGATCGGCAGGTTAGCAATCAGCCCCAGCATTTT.

This clonotype came up many times. V and J are TRBV5-1 and TRBJ1-5; perhaps TRBD1 as D (6 bases). The CDR3 contains 16 residues. Germline CDR1 reads SGHRS; CDR2 reads YFSETQ. V dropped 0 bases and J dropped 2 bases, with 12 bases sitting between them. The CDR3 bases are TGCGCCAGCAGCTTGGTCGGAGGGGGTGGCAATCAGCCCCAGCATTTT. Translation: CASSLVGGGGNQPQHF.

This clonotype has ten or more counts. This chain connects TRBV2 to TRBJ2-7; 12 nucleotides line up with TRBD2. With 4 bases clipped from V and 4 bases from J, the junction kept 5 bases outside the gene matches. CDR1 SNHLY and CDR2 FYNNEI come from the germline V gene. CDR3 length equals 15 residues. The chain's CDR3 is CASSALAGGPYEQYF. The CDR3 DNA follows: TGTGCCAGCAGTGCTCTAGCGGGAGGGCCTTACGAGCAGTACTTC.

This clonotype was recorded at least ten times. The CDR3 sequence: CSASRTSGGEVDTQYF. The CDR3 bases are TGCAGTGCTAGCAGGACTAGCGGGGGGGAGGTAGATACGCAGTATTTT. The V call is TRBV20-1, the J call TRBJ2-3, with 15 bases aligning to TRBD2. Trimming took 3 bases from V and 5 from J; bases not matched to a gene: 6. Germline CDR1 and CDR2: DFQATT and SNEGSKA (reference sequence). The CDR3 covers 16 residues.